This section outlines one T cell receptor (beta chain) sequence together with its context. Its antigen is undetermined. The data originate from a study of naive CD8 T cells in extremely preterm neonates. The CDR3 is 12 residues long. The germline gives CDR1 SEHNR, CDR2 FQNEAQ (reference sequence). The ends were cut back, 1 base at V and 7 bases at J, with 7 bases in the middle. Study-wide results and caveats: Relative to older groups, preterm infants had shorter, less trimmed CDR3s with fewer N additions.

TCRdb keeps only in-frame clones here, not all; method: immunoSEQ multiplex PCR. The table lists about 5,000 clones, roughly 96% of them singletons. Extremely preterm deliveries at 23-27 weeks of gestation provided the preterm samples. Each sample had roughly 20,000–100,000 sorted naive CD8+ T cells. Material: naive CD8+ T cells from cord blood. This TCR was recovered from a boy who was born preterm. The genes are TRBV7-9 and TRBJ1-1, with D possibly matching TRBD1 (6 bases). CDR3 DNA: TGTGCCAGCAGCTTAGGGACAGATGAAGCTTTCTTT. Protein: CASSLGTDEAFF. The whole variable domain, filled in from reference TRBV7-9 and TRBJ1-1, reads DTGVSQNPRHKITKRGQNVTFRCDPISEHNRLYWYRQTLGQGPEFLTYFQNEAQLEKSRLLSDRFSAERPKGSFSTLEIQRTEQGDSAMYLCASSLGTDEAFFGQGTRLTVV.